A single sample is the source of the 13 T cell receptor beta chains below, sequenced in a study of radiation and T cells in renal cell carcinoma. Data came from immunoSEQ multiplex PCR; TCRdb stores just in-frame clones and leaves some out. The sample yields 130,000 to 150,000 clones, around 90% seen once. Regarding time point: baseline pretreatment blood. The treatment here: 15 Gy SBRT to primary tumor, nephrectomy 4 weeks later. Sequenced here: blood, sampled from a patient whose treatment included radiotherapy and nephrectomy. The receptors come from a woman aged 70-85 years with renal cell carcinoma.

The CDR3 spells CASSDRVYNEQFF. The CDR3 region has the DNA TGTGCCAGCAGCGATCGGGTATACAATGAGCAGTTCTTC. The V gene is TRBV9, the J gene TRBJ2-1; D gene unclear. CDR1 SGDLS and CDR2 YYNGEE come from the germline V gene. CDR3 length equals 13 residues. The V end lost 3 bases, the J end lost 4 bases, and 8 bases lay between the germline ends.

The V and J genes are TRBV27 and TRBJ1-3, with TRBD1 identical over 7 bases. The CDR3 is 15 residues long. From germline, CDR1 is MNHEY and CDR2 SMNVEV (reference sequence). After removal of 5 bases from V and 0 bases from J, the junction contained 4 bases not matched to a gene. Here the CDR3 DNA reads TGTGCCAGCAGTCCCGGGACAGTCTCTGGAAACACCATATATTTT. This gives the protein CASSPGTVSGNTIYF.

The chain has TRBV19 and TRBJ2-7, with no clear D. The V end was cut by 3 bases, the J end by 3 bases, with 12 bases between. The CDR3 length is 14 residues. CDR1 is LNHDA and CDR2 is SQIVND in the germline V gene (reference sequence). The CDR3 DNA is TGTGCCAGTAGTATTTCTCCGAACAGCTACGAGCAGTACTTC. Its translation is CASSISPNSYEQYF.

The CDR3 DNA reads as TGTGCCAGCAGGCTTGCCAGGGGCGAGCAGTACTTC. Translated, it gives CASRLARGEQYF. The chain employs TRBV6-6 and TRBJ2-7, with a tentative D call TRBD1 (6 bases). V was cut by 6 bases and J by 6 bases, with 12 bases left in between. This CDR3 is 12 amino acids long. Germline assignment: CDR1 MNHNY and CDR2 SVGAGI (reference sequence).

The CDR3, as DNA: TGTGCCAGCAGCTTGGAACTAAGGGACGGCCTGAGGGGCTACACCTTC. Translation: CASSLELRDGLRGYTF. The chain is built from TRBV5-4 and TRBJ1-2; D is perhaps TRBD1 (5 bases). This CDR3 has 16 residues. V was cut by 0 bases and J by 8 bases, with 20 bases left in between. Germline CDR1 reads SGHNT; CDR2 reads YYREEE (reference sequence).

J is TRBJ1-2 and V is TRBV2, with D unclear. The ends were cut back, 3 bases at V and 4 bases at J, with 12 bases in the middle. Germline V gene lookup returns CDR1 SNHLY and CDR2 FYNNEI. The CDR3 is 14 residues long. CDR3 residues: CASSDSRVGYGYTF. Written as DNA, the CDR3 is TGTGCCAGCAGTGATAGCCGGGTTGGCTATGGCTACACCTTC.

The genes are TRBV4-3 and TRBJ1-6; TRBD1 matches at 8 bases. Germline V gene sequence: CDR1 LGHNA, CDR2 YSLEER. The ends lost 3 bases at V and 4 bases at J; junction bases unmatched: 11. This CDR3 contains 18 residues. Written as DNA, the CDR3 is TGCGCCAGCAGCCATCTTATCCAGGGGGCCGGTTATAATTCACCCCTCCACTTT. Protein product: CASSHLIQGAGYNSPLHF.

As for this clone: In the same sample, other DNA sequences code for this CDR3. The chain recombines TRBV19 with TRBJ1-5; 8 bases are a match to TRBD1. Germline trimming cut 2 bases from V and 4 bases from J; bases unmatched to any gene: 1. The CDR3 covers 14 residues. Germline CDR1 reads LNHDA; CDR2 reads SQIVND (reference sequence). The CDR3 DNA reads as TGTGCCAGTAGTATAAGACAGGGGAATCAGCCCCAGCATTTT. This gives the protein CASSIRQGNQPQHF.

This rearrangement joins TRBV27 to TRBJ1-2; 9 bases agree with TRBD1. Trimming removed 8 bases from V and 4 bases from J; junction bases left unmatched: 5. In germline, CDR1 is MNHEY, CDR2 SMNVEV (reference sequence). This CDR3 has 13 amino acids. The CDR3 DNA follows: TGTGCCAGCGGGGAACAGGGGGCCTATGGCTACACCTTC. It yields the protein CASGEQGAYGYTF.

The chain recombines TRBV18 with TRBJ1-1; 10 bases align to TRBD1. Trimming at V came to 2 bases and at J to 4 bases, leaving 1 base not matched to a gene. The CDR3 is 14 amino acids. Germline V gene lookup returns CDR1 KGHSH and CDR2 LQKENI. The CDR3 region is CASSPGQGVTEAFF. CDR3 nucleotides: TGTGCCAGCTCACCAGGACAGGGGGTCACTGAAGCTTTCTTT.

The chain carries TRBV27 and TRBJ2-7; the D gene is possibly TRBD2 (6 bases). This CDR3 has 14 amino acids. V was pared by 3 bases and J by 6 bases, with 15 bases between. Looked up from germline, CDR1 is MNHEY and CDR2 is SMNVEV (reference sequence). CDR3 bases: TGTGCCAGCAGTTTCCCGGGAGCCGGGGGCGAGCAGTACTTC. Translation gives CASSFPGAGGEQYF.

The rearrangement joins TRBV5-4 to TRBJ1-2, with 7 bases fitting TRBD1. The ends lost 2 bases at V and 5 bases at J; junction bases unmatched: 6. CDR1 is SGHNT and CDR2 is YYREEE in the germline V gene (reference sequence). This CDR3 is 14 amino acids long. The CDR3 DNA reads TGTGCCAGCAGCTTTGAGGGGGCAGTGTATGGCTACACCTTC. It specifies CASSFEGAVYGYTF. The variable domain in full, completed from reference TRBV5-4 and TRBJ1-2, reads ETGVTQSPTHLIKTRGQQVTLRCSSQSGHNTVSWYQQALGQGPQFIFQYYREEENGRGNFPPRFSGLQFPNYSSELNVNALELDDSALYLCASSFEGAVYGYTFGSGTRLTVV.

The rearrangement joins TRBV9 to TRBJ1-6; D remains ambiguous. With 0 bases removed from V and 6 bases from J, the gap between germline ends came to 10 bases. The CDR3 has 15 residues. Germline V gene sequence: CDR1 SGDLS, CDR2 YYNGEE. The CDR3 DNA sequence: TGTGCCAGCAGCGTAGGTGGACGGAGTAATTCACCCCTCCACTTT. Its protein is CASSVGGRSNSPLHF.